This T cell receptor beta chain was sequenced during a study of OX40 agonist ivuxolimab in advanced cancers. Study-level information: Aged about 20 to 80 with a mean of 60 years, they were more than 80% male.

The V end lost 0 bases, the J end lost 7 bases, and 7 bases lay between the germline ends. The germline gives CDR1 SGHDN, CDR2 FVKESK. This CDR3 is built from 13 residues. Libraries were prepared by immunoSEQ multiplex PCR; TCRdb keeps only in-frame clonotypes and omits some of them. Among tens of thousands of clones listed, approximately 79% were seen once. Of note for this clone: Its specificity is unknown.

Baseline was the first blood sampling point, followed by cycle 4 day 1 and cycle 7 day 1. Findings and caveats of the study: Clonal expansion from baseline to week 6 occurred in both CD4+ and CD8+ T cells.

The V and J genes are TRBV14 and TRBJ1-5; D unclear. The source material was CD4+ or CD8+ T cells sorted from blood, sampled in a trial of the OX40 agonist ivuxolimab. The sequence was collected from an adult with an advanced solid tumor such as melanoma, head and neck, liver or kidney cancer. CDR3: CASSQDSAQPQHF. In nucleotides, the CDR3 is TGTGCCAGCAGCCAAGATTCTGCACAGCCCCAGCATTTT.